The clone carrying this T cell receptor (beta chain) showed up just a few times. As yet, its antigen is unknown. Germline CDR1 MNHEY, CDR2 SMNVEV (reference sequence). The CDR3 sequence is 18 residues long. V dropped 5 bases and J dropped 7; count of bases not matched to a gene: 11. Data came from immunoSEQ multiplex PCR; TCRdb stores just in-frame clones and leaves some out. Of fewer than 75,000 clones in the sample, more than 75% were seen once. This sample stems from a study of OX40 agonist ivuxolimab in advanced cancers. Study-wide results and caveats: The expanded peripheral T cells' antigen specificity was not determined.

This specimen consisted of CD4+ or CD8+ T cells sorted from blood, obtained in a trial of the OX40 agonist ivuxolimab. This chain links TRBV27 with TRBJ2-4; the match to TRBD2 covers 16 bases. This sequence originates from an adult with an advanced solid tumor such as melanoma, head and neck, liver or kidney cancer. CDR3 nucleotides: TGTGCCAGCAGTCCGGGACTAGCGGGAGGGCGGGGTTGGAACATTCAGTACTTC. It translates to CASSPGLAGGRGWNIQYF.